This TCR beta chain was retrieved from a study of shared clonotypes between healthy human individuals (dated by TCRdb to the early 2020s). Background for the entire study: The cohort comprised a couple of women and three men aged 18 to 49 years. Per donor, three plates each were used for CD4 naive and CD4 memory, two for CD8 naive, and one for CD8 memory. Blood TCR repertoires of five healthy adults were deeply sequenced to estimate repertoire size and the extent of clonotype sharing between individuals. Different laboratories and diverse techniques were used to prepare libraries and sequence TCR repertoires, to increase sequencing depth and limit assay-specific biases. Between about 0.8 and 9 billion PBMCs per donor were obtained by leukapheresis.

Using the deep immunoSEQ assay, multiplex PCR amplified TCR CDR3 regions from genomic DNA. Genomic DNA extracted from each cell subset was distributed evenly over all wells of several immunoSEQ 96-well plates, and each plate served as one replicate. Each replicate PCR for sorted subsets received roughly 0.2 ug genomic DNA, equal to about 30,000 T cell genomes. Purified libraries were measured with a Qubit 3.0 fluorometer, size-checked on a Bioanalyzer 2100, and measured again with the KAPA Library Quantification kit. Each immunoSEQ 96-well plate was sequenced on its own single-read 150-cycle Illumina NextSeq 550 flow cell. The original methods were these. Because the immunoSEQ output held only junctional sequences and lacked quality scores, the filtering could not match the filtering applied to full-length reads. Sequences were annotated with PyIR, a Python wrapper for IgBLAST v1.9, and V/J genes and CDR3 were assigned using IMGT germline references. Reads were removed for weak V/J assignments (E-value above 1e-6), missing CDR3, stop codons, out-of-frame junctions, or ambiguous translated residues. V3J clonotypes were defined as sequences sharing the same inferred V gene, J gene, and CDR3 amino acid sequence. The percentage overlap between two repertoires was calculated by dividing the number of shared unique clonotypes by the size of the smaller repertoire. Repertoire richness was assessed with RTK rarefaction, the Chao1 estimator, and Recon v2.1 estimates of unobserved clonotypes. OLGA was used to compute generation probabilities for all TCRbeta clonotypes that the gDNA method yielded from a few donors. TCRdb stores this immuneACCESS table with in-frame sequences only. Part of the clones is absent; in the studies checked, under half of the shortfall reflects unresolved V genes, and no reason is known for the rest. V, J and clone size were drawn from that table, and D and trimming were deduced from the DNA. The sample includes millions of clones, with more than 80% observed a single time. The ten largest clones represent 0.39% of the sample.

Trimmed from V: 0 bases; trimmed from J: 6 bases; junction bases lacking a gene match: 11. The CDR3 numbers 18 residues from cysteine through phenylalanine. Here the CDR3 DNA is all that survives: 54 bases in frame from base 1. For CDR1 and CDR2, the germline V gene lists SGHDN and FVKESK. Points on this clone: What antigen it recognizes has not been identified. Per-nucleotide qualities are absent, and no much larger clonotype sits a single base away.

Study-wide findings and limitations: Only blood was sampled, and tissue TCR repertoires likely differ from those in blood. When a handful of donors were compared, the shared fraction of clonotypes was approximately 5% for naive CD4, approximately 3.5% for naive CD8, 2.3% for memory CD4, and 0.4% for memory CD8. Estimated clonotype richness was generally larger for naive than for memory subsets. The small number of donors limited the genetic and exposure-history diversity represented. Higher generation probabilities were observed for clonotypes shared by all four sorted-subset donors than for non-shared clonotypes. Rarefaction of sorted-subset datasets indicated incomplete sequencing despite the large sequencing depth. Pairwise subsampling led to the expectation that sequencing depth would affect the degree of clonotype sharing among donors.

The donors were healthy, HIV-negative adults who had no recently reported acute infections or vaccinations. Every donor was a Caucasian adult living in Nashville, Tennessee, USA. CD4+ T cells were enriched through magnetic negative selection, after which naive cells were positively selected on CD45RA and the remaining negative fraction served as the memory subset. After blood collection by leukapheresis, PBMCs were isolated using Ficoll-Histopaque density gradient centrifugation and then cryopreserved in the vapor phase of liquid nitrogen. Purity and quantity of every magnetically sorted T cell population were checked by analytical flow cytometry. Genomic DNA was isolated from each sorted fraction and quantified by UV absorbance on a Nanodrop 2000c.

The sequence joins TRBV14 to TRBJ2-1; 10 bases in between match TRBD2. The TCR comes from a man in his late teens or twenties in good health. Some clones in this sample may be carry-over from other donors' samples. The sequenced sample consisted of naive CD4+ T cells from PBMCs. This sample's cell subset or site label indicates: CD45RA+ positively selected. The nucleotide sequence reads TGTGCCAGCAGCCAAGAGGGTAGCGGGAGGTTTCTTGGCAATGAGCAGTTCTTC. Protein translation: CASSQEGSGRFLGNEQFF. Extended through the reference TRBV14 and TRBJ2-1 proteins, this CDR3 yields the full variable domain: EAGVTQFPSHSVIEKGQTVTLRCDPISGHDNLYWYRRVMGKEIKFLLHFVKESKQDESGMPNNRFLAERTGGTYSTLKVQPAELEDSGVYFCASSQEGSGRFLGNEQFFGPGTRLTVL.